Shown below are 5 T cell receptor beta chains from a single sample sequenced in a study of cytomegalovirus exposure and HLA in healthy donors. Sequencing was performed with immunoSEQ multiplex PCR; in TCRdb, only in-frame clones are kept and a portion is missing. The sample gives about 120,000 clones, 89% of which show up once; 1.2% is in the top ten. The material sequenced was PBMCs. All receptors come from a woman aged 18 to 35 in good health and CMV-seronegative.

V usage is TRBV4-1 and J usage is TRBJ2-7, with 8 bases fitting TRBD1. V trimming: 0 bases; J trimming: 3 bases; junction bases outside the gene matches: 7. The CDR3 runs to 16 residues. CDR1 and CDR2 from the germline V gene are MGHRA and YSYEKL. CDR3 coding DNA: TGCGCCAGCAGCCAAGAAGGGACAGGATCCATCTACGAGCAGTACTTC. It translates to CASSQEGTGSIYEQYF.

Written as DNA, the CDR3 is TGTGCCAGCAGTTTATCCGTTGGACAGGGAGGTGAGCAGTTCTTC. Residues: CASSLSVGQGGEQFF. The rearrangement joins TRBV27 to TRBJ2-1; 8 bases match TRBD1. J gave up 9 bases and V 0 bases, and 7 bases lay outside the gene matches. The germline CDR1 and CDR2 sequences are MNHEY and SMNVEV (reference sequence). This CDR3 contains 15 residues.

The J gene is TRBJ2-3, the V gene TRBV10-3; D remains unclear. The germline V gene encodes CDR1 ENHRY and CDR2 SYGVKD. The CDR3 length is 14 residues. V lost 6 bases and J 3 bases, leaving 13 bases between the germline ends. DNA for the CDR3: TGTGCCATCAGGGCTAGTGATAATACAGATACGCAGTATTTT. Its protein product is CAIRASDNTDTQYF.

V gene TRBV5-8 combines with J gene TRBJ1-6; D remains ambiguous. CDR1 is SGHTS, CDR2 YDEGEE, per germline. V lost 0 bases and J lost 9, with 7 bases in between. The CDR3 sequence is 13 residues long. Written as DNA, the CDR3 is TGTGCCAGCAGCTTGGAAGGAGGTTCACCCCTCCACTTT. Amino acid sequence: CASSLEGGSPLHF.

For the CDR3, the DNA is TGTGCCAGCTGTACGCCGCGACTTTTGACCGGGGAGCTGTTTTTT. This encodes CASCTPRLLTGELFF. The rearrangement joins TRBV6-6 to TRBJ2-2; D unclear. The germline gives CDR1 MNHNY, CDR2 SVGAGI (reference sequence). With 8 bases removed from V and 5 bases from J, the gap between germline ends came to 18 bases. This CDR3 is built from 15 residues.